These T cell receptor beta chains were read from a single sample in a study of blood T cell repertoires in COVID-19. Profiled with immunoSEQ multiplex PCR; TCRdb holds only in-frame clones, not every one. The sample shows approximately 85,000 clones, roughly 88% of them seen only once. The specimen sequenced was peripheral blood. Receptors were obtained from a man in his fifties or sixties with active or convalescent COVID-19. Both conserved end residues are part of each CDR3. Each record gives: D gene, V gene, J gene, clone size, CDR3 DNA, CDR3 protein. The D gene is left open where the match is weak. The size field is filled for only some rows; it gives once, few, many or a size class.

TRBD1	TRBV4-2	TRBJ1-2	NA	TGTGCCAGCAGCCGTGGAACTACCGGACAGGGTGTCTCTGGCTACACCTTC	CASSRGTTGQGVSGYTF
TRBD2	TRBV19	TRBJ2-1	NA	TGTGCCAGTAGTAGCGGGAGGCGACAAAATGAGCAGTTCTTC	CASSSGRRQNEQFF
NA	TRBV28	TRBJ2-7	NA	TGTGCCAGCCCGCCGGACCCCTGGGAGGTTGGGAGATACGAGCAGTACTTC	CASPPDPWEVGRYEQYF
NA	TRBV5-4	TRBJ2-7	once	TGTGCCAGCAGCTTGGATTCAGGGTTCGAGCAGTACTTC	CASSLDSGFEQYF
NA	TRBV10-3	TRBJ1-5	NA	TGTGCCATCAGTGAGTCGGGTACAGACGGCCGGTGGCCCCAGCATTTT	CAISESGTDGRWPQHF
NA	TRBV11-2	TRBJ2-7	NA	TGTGCCAGCAGCTCTTCCGGGACATCCTACGAGCAGTACTTC	CASSSSGTSYEQYF
NA	TRBV29-1	TRBJ2-7	NA	TGCAGCGCCGTGGGACTGGGATCCGAGCAGTACTTC	CSAVGLGSEQYF
TRBD1	TRBV24-1	TRBJ2-1	NA	TGTGCCACCAGTGATCCCGGTGACAGGGGCAAGATAGATGAGCAGTTCTTC	CATSDPGDRGKIDEQFF
TRBD2	TRBV9	TRBJ2-5	NA	TGTGCCAGCAGCGTAGGTAGCGGGGGTGAGACCCAGTACTTC	CASSVGSGGETQYF
NA	TRBV18	TRBJ2-3	NA	TGTGCCAGCTCACCACTCGCGGGTGGGGGCACAGATACGCAGTATTTT	CASSPLAGGGTDTQYF
TRBD2	TRBV2	TRBJ2-7	NA	TGTGCCAGCAGCCCCGGGACTAGCGGATACGAGCAGTACTTC	CASSPGTSGYEQYF
NA	TRBV25-1	TRBJ2-7	NA	TGTGCCAGCAGTGAATATAAACAGGTCGGTGGCGAGCAGTACTTC	CASSEYKQVGGEQYF
TRBD2	TRBV11-2	TRBJ2-3	NA	TGTGCCAGCAGCTTGCTTGAGCGGGGCCCCACAGATACGCAGTATTTT	CASSLLERGPTDTQYF
TRBD1	TRBV7-9	TRBJ1-2	once	TGTGCCAGCAGCCCCGGAGGACAGGGGGTAAACTCGGGGGGCTACACCTTC	CASSPGGQGVNSGGYTF
TRBD2	TRBV24-1	TRBJ2-5	NA	TGTGCCACCAGTGATTTGAGTGTAGCGGGGGCACAAGAGACCCAGTACTTC	CATSDLSVAGAQETQYF
NA	TRBV7-8	TRBJ2-3	NA	TGTGCCAGCAGCTTTCCAGGGGCAGATACGCAGTATTTT	CASSFPGADTQYF
TRBD1	TRBV5-1	TRBJ2-7	few	TGCGCCAGCAGCTTGGGACAGGGCCCATCCTACGAGCAGTACTTC	CASSLGQGPSYEQYF
NA	TRBV19	TRBJ2-6	NA	TGTGCCAGTAGTATGGAGGCCACAAGTTTCTCTGGGGCCAACGTCCTGACTTTC	CASSMEATSFSGANVLTF
TRBD2	TRBV29-1	TRBJ2-7	few	TGCAGCGTTCGAAGGGGACTAGCGGGCTACGAGCAGTACTTC	CSVRRGLAGYEQYF
NA	TRBV19	TRBJ2-5	NA	TGTGCAACAGCATTCGCGGGGCAAGAGACCCAGTACTTC	CATAFAGQETQYF
TRBD1	TRBV4-1	TRBJ1-5	NA	TGCGCCAGCAGCCGACAACAGGGGAACAATCAGCCCCAGCATTTT	CASSRQQGNNQPQHF
NA	TRBV3-1/TRBV3-2	TRBJ2-3	NA	TGTGCCAGCAGCCAAGCGGACAACACAGATACGCAGTATTTT	CASSQADNTDTQYF
NA	TRBV15	TRBJ2-6	NA	TGTGCCACCAGCAGGTCTAGTTCTGGGGCCAACGTCCTGACTTTC	CATSRSSSGANVLTF
NA	TRBV19	TRBJ1-6	NA	TGTGCCAGTAGTAACGCCGCCGTAGAATCACCCCTCCACTTT	CASSNAAVESPLHF
NA	TRBV30	TRBJ1-2	few	TGTGCCTGGAGACCCAGGGGAGGCTACACCTTC	CAWRPRGGYTF
TRBD1	TRBV9	TRBJ2-5	NA	TGTGCCAGCAACTCTCAGGGGGCGTGGGAGACCCAGTACTTC	CASNSQGAWETQYF
TRBD1	TRBV2	TRBJ1-2	NA	TGTGCCGGAGGACAGGGCTCTAACTATGGCTACACCTTC	CAGGQGSNYGYTF